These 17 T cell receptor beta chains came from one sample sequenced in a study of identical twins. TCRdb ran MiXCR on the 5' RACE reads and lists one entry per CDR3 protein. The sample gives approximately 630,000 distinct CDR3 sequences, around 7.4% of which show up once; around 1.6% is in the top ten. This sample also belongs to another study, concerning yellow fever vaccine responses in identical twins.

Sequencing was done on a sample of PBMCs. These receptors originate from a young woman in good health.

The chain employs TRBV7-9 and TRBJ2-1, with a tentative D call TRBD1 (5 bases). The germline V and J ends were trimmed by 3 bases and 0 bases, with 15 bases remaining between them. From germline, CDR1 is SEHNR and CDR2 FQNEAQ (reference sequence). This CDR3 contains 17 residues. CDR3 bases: TGTGCCAGCAGCTTCATTATGACAGAGAGCTCCTACAATGAGCAGTTCTTC. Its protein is CASSFIMTESSYNEQFF.

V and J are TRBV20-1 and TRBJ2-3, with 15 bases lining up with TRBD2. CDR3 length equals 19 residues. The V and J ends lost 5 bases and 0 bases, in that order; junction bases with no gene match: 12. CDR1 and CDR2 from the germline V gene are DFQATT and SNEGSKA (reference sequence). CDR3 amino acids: CSARTGLAGGSWSTDTQYF. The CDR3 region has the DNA TGCAGTGCTCGTACGGGACTAGCGGGAGGAAGTTGGAGCACAGATACGCAGTATTTT.

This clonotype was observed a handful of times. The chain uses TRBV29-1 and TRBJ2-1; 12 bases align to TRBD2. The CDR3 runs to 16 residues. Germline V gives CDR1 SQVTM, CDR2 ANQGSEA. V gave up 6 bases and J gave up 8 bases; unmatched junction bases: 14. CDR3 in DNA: TGCAGCGTGGGGGGGGCTAGCGGGAGGGCTGTCGATGAGCAGTTCTTC. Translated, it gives CSVGGASGRAVDEQFF.

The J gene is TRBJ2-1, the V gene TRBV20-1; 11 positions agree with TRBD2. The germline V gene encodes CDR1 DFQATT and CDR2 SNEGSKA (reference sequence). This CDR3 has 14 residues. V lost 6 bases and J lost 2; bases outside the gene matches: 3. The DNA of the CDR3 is TGCAGTGCAAAGACTAGCGGGGCCTACAATGAGCAGTTCTTC. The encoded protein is CSAKTSGAYNEQFF.

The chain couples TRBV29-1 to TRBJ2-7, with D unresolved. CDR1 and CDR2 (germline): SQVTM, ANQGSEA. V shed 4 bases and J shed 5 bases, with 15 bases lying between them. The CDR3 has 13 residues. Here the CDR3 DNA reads TGCAGCGTTGGCTTTACCGGCCCCAACGAGCAGTACTTC. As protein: CSVGFTGPNEQYF.

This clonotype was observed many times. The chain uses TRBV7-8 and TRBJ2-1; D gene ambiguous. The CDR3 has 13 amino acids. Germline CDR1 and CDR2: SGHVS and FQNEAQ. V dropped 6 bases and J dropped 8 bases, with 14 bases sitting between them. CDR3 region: CASSSFAGDEQFF. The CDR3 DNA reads TGTGCCAGCAGTTCGTTCGCTGGGGATGAGCAGTTCTTC.

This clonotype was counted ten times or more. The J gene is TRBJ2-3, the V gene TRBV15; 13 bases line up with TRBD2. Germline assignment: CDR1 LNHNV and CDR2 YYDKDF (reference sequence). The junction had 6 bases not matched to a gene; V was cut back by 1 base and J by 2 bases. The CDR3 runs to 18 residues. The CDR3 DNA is TGTGCCACCAGCAGAGTGGGGACTAGCGGGACTGACACAGATACGCAGTATTTT. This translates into CATSRVGTSGTDTDTQYF.

CDR3 in amino acids: CASSRTGRLAGGSGTGELFF. As DNA, the CDR3 is TGTGCCAGCAGCCGCACCGGACGACTAGCGGGGGGTTCGGGCACCGGGGAGCTGTTTTTT. J is TRBJ2-2 and V is TRBV11-2, with TRBD2 identical over 13 bases. The trim removed 5 bases at V and 4 bases at J, leaving 16 bases unmatched. This CDR3 spans 20 amino acids. Germline V gene sequence: CDR1 SGHAT, CDR2 FQNNGV.

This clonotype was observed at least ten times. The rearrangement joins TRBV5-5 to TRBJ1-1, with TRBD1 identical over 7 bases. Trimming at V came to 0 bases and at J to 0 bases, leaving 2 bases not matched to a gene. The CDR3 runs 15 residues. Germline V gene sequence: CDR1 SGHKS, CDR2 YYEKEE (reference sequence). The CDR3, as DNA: TGTGCCAGCAGCTTGGCCACAGGGGTGAACACTGAAGCTTTCTTT. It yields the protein CASSLATGVNTEAFF.

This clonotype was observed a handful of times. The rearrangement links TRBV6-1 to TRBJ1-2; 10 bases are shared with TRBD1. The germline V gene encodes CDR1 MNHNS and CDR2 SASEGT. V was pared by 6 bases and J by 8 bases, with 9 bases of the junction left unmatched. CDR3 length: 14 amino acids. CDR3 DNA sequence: TGTGCCAGCAGGACCGGGACAGGGGCTTTCGGCTACACCTTC. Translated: CASRTGTGAFGYTF.

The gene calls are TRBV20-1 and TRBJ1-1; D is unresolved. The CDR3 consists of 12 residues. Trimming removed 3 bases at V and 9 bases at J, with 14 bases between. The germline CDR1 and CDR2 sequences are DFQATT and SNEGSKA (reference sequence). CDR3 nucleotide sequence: TGCAGTGCTAGTGGTGCTGTTGAGAAAGCTTTCTTT. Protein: CSASGAVEKAFF.

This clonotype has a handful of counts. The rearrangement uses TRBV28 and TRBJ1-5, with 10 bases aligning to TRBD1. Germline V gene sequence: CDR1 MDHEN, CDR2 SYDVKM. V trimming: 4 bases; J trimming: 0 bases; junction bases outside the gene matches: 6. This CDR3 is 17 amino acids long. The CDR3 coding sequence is TGTGCCAGCAGTTCGGACAGGGGGAGCTATAGCAATCAGCCCCAGCATTTT. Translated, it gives CASSSDRGSYSNQPQHF.

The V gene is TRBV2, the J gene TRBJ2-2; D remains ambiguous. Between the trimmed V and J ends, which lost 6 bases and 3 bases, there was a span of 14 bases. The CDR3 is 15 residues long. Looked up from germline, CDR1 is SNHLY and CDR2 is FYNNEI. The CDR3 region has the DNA TGTGCCAGCAGGTTTAGCTCCTCGGACACCGGGGAGCTGTTTTTT. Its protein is CASRFSSSDTGELFF.

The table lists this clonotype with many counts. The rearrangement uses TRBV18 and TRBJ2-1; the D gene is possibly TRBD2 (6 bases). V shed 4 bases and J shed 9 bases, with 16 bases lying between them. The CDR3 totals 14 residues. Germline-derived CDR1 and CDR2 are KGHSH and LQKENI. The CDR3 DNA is TGTGCCAGCTCACGGCTCGGGAGTCCCGCTGAGCAGTTCTTC. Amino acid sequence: CASSRLGSPAEQFF.

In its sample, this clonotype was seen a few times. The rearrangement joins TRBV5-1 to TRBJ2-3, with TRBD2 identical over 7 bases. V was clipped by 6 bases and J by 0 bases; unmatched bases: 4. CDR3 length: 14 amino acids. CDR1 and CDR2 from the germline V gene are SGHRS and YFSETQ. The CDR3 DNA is TGCGCCAGCAACATGGGGGGGAGCACAGATACGCAGTATTTT. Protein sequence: CASNMGGSTDTQYF.

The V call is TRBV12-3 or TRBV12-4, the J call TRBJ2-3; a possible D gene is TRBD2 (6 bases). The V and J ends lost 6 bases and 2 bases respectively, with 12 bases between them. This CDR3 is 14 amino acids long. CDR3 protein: CASREAGNTDTQYF. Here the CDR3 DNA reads TGTGCCAGCAGGGAGGCGGGGAACACAGATACGCAGTATTTT.

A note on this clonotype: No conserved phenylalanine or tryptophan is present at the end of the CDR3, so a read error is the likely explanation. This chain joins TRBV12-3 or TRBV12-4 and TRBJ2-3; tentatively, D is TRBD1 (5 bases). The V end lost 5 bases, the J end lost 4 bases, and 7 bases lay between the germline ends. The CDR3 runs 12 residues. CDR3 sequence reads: CASSVQADTQYL. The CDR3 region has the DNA TGTGCCAGCAGTGTACAGGCAGATACGCAGTATTTA.